This TCR beta chain emerged from a study of blood T cell repertoires in COVID-19. Study as a whole: The study drew acute and convalescent COVID-19 samples from the United States, Italy and Spain.

In germline, CDR1 is SNHLY, CDR2 FYNNEI. J gave up 4 bases and V 4 bases, and 3 bases lay outside the gene matches. CDR3 length: 14 residues. Profiled with immunoSEQ multiplex PCR; TCRdb holds only in-frame clones, not every one. The data hold approximately 110,000 clones, with 65% to 90% observed a single time. This clone occurred once. Material for sequencing was peripheral blood. This clonotype was obtained from a man aged 80 or over with acute or convalescent COVID-19. The V gene is TRBV2, the J gene TRBJ1-3; the match to TRBD1 covers 8 bases. The CDR3, as DNA: TGTGCCAGCAGTGGTGACAGGGGAGGAAACACCATATATTTT. This gives the protein CASSGDRGGNTIYF.